The 15 T cell receptor beta chains in this list originate from one sample, sequenced in a study of cytomegalovirus exposure and HLA in healthy donors. This PCR relied on a set of 60 Vbeta primers and 13 Jbeta primers. The protocol was immunoSEQ multiplex PCR, while the TCRdb copy is restricted to in-frame clones and leaves out a portion. The sample contains roughly 120,000 clones, over 70% of which appear only once. What was sequenced was PBMCs. Source of these receptors: a middle-aged woman in good health and CMV-seropositive.

A few counts support this clone. The chain is built from TRBV11-3 and TRBJ2-1; 13 nucleotides line up with TRBD2. With 3 bases clipped from V and 10 bases from J, the junction kept 3 bases outside the gene matches. The CDR3 contains 14 residues. Looked up from germline, CDR1 is SGHNT and CDR2 is YENEEA. As DNA, the CDR3 is TGTGCCAGCAGCTTCGGACTAGCGGGAGACGAGCAGTTCTTC. It encodes CASSFGLAGDEQFF. The full variable domain, its missing parts supplied by reference TRBV11-3 and TRBJ2-1, is EAGVVQSPRYKIIEKKQPVAFWCNPISGHNTLYWYLQNLGQGPELLIRYENEEAVDDSQLPKDRFSAERLKGVDSTLKIQPAELGDSAVYLCASSFGLAGDEQFFGPGTRLTVL.

V is TRBV5-1 and J is TRBJ1-1, with D possibly being TRBD1 (5 bases). V gave up 5 bases and J gave up 10 bases, with 24 bases separating them. The CDR3 covers 15 residues. Germline CDR1 SGHRS, CDR2 YFSETQ. CDR3: CASSWTGTRESGAFF. For the CDR3, the DNA is TGCGCCAGCAGTTGGACCGGGACGCGGGAATCTGGAGCTTTCTTT.

The V and J genes are TRBV30 and TRBJ2-7; D may be TRBD1 (5 bases). The germline V gene has CDR1 GTSNPN and CDR2 SVGIG (reference sequence). The CDR3 spans 15 residues. V lost 2 bases and J 1 base, leaving 15 bases between the germline ends. This CDR3 is CAWSSRKTVSYEQYF. DNA for the CDR3: TGTGCCTGGAGTTCCCGAAAGACAGTTTCCTACGAGCAGTACTTC. Drawing the rest from reference TRBV30 and TRBJ2-7, the complete variable domain is SQTIHQWPATLVQPVGSPLSLECTVEGTSNPNLYWYRQAAGRGLQLLFYSVGIGQISSEVPQNLSASRPQDRQFILSSKKLLLSDSGFYLCAWSSRKTVSYEQYFGPGTRLTVT.

The rearrangement joins TRBV7-9 to TRBJ1-1, with a weak D call TRBD1 (5 bases). Germline V gene lookup returns CDR1 SEHNR and CDR2 FQNEAQ (reference sequence). V was shortened by 5 bases and J by 4 bases, with 17 bases between the two germline ends. This CDR3 has 15 amino acids. The DNA for the CDR3 is TGTGCCAGCAGCCCCCCGGGGGGTATATCCACTGAAGCTTTCTTT. This gives the protein CASSPPGGISTEAFF.

The chain has TRBV6-1 and TRBJ2-7; the D gene is possibly TRBD1 (5 bases). V lost 2 bases and J lost 3, with 11 bases in between. The CDR3 is made up of 14 amino acids. Looked up from germline, CDR1 is MNHNS and CDR2 is SASEGT. CDR3 amino acids: CASSERGQGYEQYF. The DNA for the CDR3 is TGTGCCAGCAGTGAAAGGGGTCAGGGCTACGAGCAGTACTTC.

A single count supports this clone. V is TRBV7-9 and J is TRBJ2-3; 8 bases line up with TRBD2. The V gene's germline CDR1 is SEHNR and CDR2 FQNEAQ (reference sequence). This CDR3 is built from 15 residues. Germline trimming cut 5 bases from V and 1 base from J; bases unmatched to any gene: 5. CDR3 loop: CASSQAGAGTDTQYF. The DNA for the CDR3 is TGTGCCAGCAGCCAAGCGGGAGCCGGCACAGATACGCAGTATTTT.

The J gene is TRBJ2-1, the V gene TRBV6-4; 13 positions agree with TRBD2. The CDR3 consists of 16 residues. J was trimmed by 3 bases and V by 5 bases; bases with no gene match: 4. Germline assignment: CDR1 MRHNA and CDR2 SNTAGT. CDR3 region: CASSRLAGGFYNEQFF. CDR3 bases: TGTGCCAGCAGTAGACTAGCGGGGGGCTTCTACAATGAGCAGTTCTTC.

The chain links TRBV11-2 to TRBJ1-1; 8 bases fit TRBD1. CDR3 length equals 14 residues. V trimming: 3 bases; J trimming: 6 bases; junction bases outside the gene matches: 6. Germline-derived CDR1 and CDR2 are SGHAT and FQNNGV. The CDR3 sequence: CASSLFTGGPEAFF. The CDR3 bases are TGTGCCAGCAGCTTGTTCACAGGGGGTCCTGAAGCTTTCTTT.

This clone was seen more than once but under ten times. The gene calls are TRBV7-3 and TRBJ1-1; D uncertain. This CDR3 contains 13 residues. Germline CDR1 is SGHTA and CDR2 is FQGTGA. The germline V and J ends were trimmed by 2 bases and 8 bases, with 12 bases remaining between them. CDR3 nucleotides: TGTGCCAGCAGCTTAGATGTGGGCCAAGAAGCTTTCTTT. Residues: CASSLDVGQEAFF. Full variable domain (rest looked up from reference TRBV7-3 and TRBJ1-1): GAGVSQTPSNKVTEKGKYVELRCDPISGHTALYWYRQSLGQGPEFLIYFQGTGAADDSGLPNDRFFAVRPEGSVSTLKIQRTERGDSAVYLCASSLDVGQEAFFGQGTRLTVV.

The chain combines TRBV4-3 with TRBJ1-6; unclear D gene. Deletions cut 0 bases from V and 9 bases from J, with 12 bases between. CDR1 LGHNA and CDR2 YSLEER come from the germline V gene. The CDR3 is 15 residues long. This CDR3 is CASSQEFQIRSPLHF. The CDR3 DNA sequence: TGCGCCAGCAGCCAAGAGTTCCAGATCCGTTCACCCCTCCACTTT.

The chain uses TRBV6-1 and TRBJ2-5, with D perhaps matching TRBD1 (6 bases). The end of the DNA is better explained by TRBJ2-7, so the J call may be wrong. This CDR3 is built from 14 residues. The germline CDR1 and CDR2 sequences are MNHNS and SASEGT. In DNA form, the CDR3 reads TGTGCCAGCAGTCTCCAGGGGCATGGCTACGAGCAGTACTTC. The encoded protein is CASSLQGHGYEQYF.

The chain couples TRBV7-3 to TRBJ2-1, with 7 bases identical to TRBD2. The CDR3 is made up of 15 amino acids. Germline CDR1 SGHTA, CDR2 FQGTGA. V shed 2 bases, J shed 3 bases, and the junction held 4 bases outside the gene matches. The CDR3 loop is CASSLGLGGYNEQFF. The CDR3 DNA sequence: TGTGCCAGCAGCTTAGGACTAGGTGGCTACAATGAGCAGTTCTTC. Drawing the rest from reference TRBV7-3 and TRBJ2-1, the complete variable domain is GAGVSQTPSNKVTEKGKYVELRCDPISGHTALYWYRQSLGQGPEFLIYFQGTGAADDSGLPNDRFFAVRPEGSVSTLKIQRTERGDSAVYLCASSLGLGGYNEQFFGPGTRLTVL.

V gene TRBV19 combines with J gene TRBJ2-7; 8 bases fit TRBD2. V lost 1 base to trimming and J lost 2 bases; unmatched junction nucleotides: 4. Germline V gene lookup returns CDR1 LNHDA and CDR2 SQIVND (reference sequence). This CDR3 region has 15 residues. The CDR3 nucleotides read TGTGCCAGTAGTATAGCGGGAGGGCCGGCCTACGAGCAGTACTTC. Its translation is CASSIAGGPAYEQYF.

The chain carries TRBV19 and TRBJ1-1, with D possibly being TRBD1 (6 bases). The CDR3 is made up of 15 amino acids. V lost 4 bases to trimming and J lost 0 bases, with 12 bases between them. The germline V gene has CDR1 LNHDA and CDR2 SQIVND (reference sequence). The CDR3 sequence: CASSNNRAMNTEAFF. CDR3 DNA sequence: TGTGCCAGTAGTAATAACAGGGCCATGAACACTGAAGCTTTCTTT.

The chain recombines TRBV19 with TRBJ1-1; the match to TRBD1 covers 7 bases. V was clipped by 3 bases and J by 4 bases; unmatched bases: 8. The CDR3 sequence is 15 residues long. Germline V gene data show CDR1 as LNHDA and CDR2 as SQIVND (reference sequence). CDR3 DNA: TGTGCCAGTAGTATGGGACAGCGAGCTTTCACTGAAGCTTTCTTT. It encodes CASSMGQRAFTEAFF.